These 7 T cell receptor beta chains originate from one sample sequenced in a study of CXCR3-negative and CXCR3-positive naive CD8 T cells. The libraries of TRB cDNA were prepared using 5' RACE with UMI labels. TCRdb reprocessed the 5' RACE reads and keeps a single row for each CDR3 protein, giving no DNA. The repertoire table contains some 41,000 distinct CDR3 sequences. Sample: naive CXCR3- CD8+ T cells from blood. Subset reported: CD45RO-CCR7+CD27+CD95- naive CD8+ T cells lacking CXCR3 (TNR3-). Source of these receptors: a human donor in good health. Some clones in this sample may be carry-over from other donors' samples.

The chain links TRBV7-9 to TRBJ2-3. Per the germline V gene, CDR1 is SEHNR and CDR2 is FQNEAQ (reference sequence). CDR3 length: 14 residues. The CDR3 loop is CASSFGASTDTQYF.

The chain links TRBV27 to TRBJ2-3; lacking DNA, the TRBD1 call made by TCRdb goes unchecked. Per the germline V gene, CDR1 is MNHEY and CDR2 is SMNVEV (reference sequence). The CDR3 extends over 14 amino acids. This CDR3 reads CASSYEGTTDTQYF.

The chain carries TRBV4-1 and TRBJ1-1. Per germline, CDR1 MGHRA and CDR2 YSYEKL. This CDR3 comprises 13 residues. The CDR3 reads CASSQLIRTEAFF.

The rearrangement joins TRBV7-9 to TRBJ1-1. This CDR3 has 12 residues. Germline V gives CDR1 SEHNR, CDR2 FQNEAQ (reference sequence). CDR3 protein: CASSFGVPEAFF.

The rearrangement links TRBV28 to TRBJ2-7; the TCRdb call, TRBD1, lacks DNA for checking. Germline loops: CDR1 MDHEN, CDR2 SYDVKM. CDR3 length equals 14 residues. This CDR3 reads CASSFPDTFYEQYF.

This chain connects TRBV4-1 to TRBJ2-5; TCRdb's assignment of TRBD2 cannot be checked, as there is no DNA. Germline loops: CDR1 MGHRA, CDR2 YSYEKL. The CDR3 sequence is 16 residues long. The CDR3 loop reads CASSQEPGGPQETQYF.

V is TRBV9 and J is TRBJ2-7; TCRdb's D call, TRBD2, is unchecked because there is no DNA. The CDR3 has 14 amino acids. Per the germline V gene, CDR1 is SGDLS and CDR2 is YYNGEE. The CDR3 loop is CASSLSALAYEQYF.